The rows below give T cell receptor beta chains drawn from one sample of a study of CD4 T cells in lung cancer. Clones were sequenced by immunoSEQ multiplex PCR, and TCRdb holds only the in-frame ones, with some missing. The sample has approximately 9,300 clones, about three fifths seen once. The sequencing sample was made of normal lung tissue taken away from the tumor. These receptors were obtained from a man aged 60 to 69 with non-small cell lung cancer. CDR3s include the opening cysteine and the closing phenylalanine or tryptophan. The order of the fields is J gene, clone size, CDR3 length, D gene, V gene, CDR3 protein, CDR3 DNA. D genes are given only for firm matches. The size of a clone is reported for some rows only, either as once, few or many, or as a class for expanded clones.

J: TRBJ1-2; size: few; length: 15; D: -; V: TRBV6-1; CDR3: CASSITRDTNYGYTF; DNA: TGTGCCAGCAGCATAACCAGGGACACTAACTATGGCTACACCTTC
J: TRBJ1-5; size: -; length: 16; D: TRBD1; V: TRBV28; CDR3: CETRGGGVNSNQPQHF; DNA: TGTGAAACCCGAGGGGGCGGGGTGAATAGCAATCAGCCCCAGCATTTT
J: TRBJ1-1; size: once; length: 15; D: -; V: TRBV7-6; CDR3: CASSGAPGVPLGAFF; DNA: TGTGCCAGCAGCGGAGCTCCCGGGGTCCCTCTTGGGGCTTTCTTT
J: TRBJ1-5; size: -; length: 13; D: -; V: TRBV6-1; CDR3: CASMGRFAQPQHF; DNA: TGTGCCAGCATGGGGCGGTTCGCCCAGCCCCAGCATTTT
J: TRBJ2-1; size: -; length: 15; D: -; V: TRBV13; CDR3: CASSTSRLGNNGQFF; DNA: TGTGCCAGCAGCACCTCAAGATTGGGCAACAATGGGCAGTTCTTC
J: TRBJ1-2; size: -; length: 14; D: -; V: TRBV6-1; CDR3: CASSELVQDDGYTF; DNA: TGTGCCAGCAGTGAATTGGTACAGGACGATGGCTACACCTTC
J: TRBJ2-7; size: few; length: 16; D: TRBD1; V: TRBV28; CDR3: CASSLGLPGQDYEQYF; DNA: TGTGCCAGCAGTTTGGGCCTCCCGGGACAGGACTACGAGCAGTACTTC
J: TRBJ2-1; size: -; length: 9; D: -; V: TRBV6-1; CDR3: CARPREQFF; DNA: TGTGCCAGGCCTAGGGAGCAGTTCTTC
J: TRBJ1-1; size: few; length: 12; D: -; V: TRBV6-5; CDR3: CASSTGNTEAFF; DNA: TGTGCCAGCAGTACAGGGAACACTGAAGCTTTCTTT
J: TRBJ1-1; size: few; length: 12; D: -; V: TRBV29-1; CDR3: CSVEDGVRAAFF; DNA: TGCAGCGTTGAGGATGGAGTGAGAGCAGCTTTCTTT
J: TRBJ2-3; size: -; length: 13; D: -; V: TRBV10-1; CDR3: CASSDTITDTQYF; DNA: TGCGCCAGCAGTGATACAATCACAGATACGCAGTATTTT
J: TRBJ1-4; size: -; length: 15; D: TRBD1; V: TRBV7-9; CDR3: CASSGRGATNEKLFF; DNA: TGTGCCAGCAGCGGCAGGGGGGCAACTAATGAAAAACTGTTTTTT
J: TRBJ2-6; size: medium-sized; length: 18; D: TRBD1; V: TRBV11-2; CDR3: CASSLVFGQGGGANVLTF; DNA: TGTGCCAGCAGCTTAGTATTCGGACAGGGCGGTGGGGCCAACGTCCTGACTTTC
J: TRBJ2-7; size: many; length: 13; D: TRBD1; V: TRBV7-6; CDR3: CASSSGGYYEQYF; DNA: TGTGCCAGCAGCTCAGGGGGCTACTACGAGCAGTACTTC
J: TRBJ2-2; size: -; length: 15; D: -; V: TRBV4-2; CDR3: CASSARLGNTGELFF; DNA: TGTGCCAGCAGCGCCAGACTAGGGAACACCGGGGAGCTGTTTTTT
J: TRBJ2-7; size: -; length: 10; D: TRBD1; V: TRBV29-1; CDR3: CSAQGNEQYF; DNA: TGCAGCGCACAGGGGAACGAGCAGTACTTC
J: TRBJ2-1; size: -; length: 14; D: -; V: TRBV19; CDR3: CASSWANSYNEQFF; DNA: TGTGCCTCCTCATGGGCAAACTCCTACAATGAGCAGTTCTTC
J: TRBJ2-5; size: medium-sized; length: 16; D: -; V: TRBV5-1; CDR3: CASSFQQGGGQETQYF; DNA: TGCGCCAGCAGCTTTCAACAGGGAGGGGGCCAAGAGACCCAGTACTTC
J: TRBJ1-1; size: -; length: 14; D: -; V: TRBV19; CDR3: CASSMGLPNTEAFF; DNA: TGTGCCAGTAGTATGGGACTTCCCAACACTGAAGCTTTCTTT
J: TRBJ1-1; size: -; length: 16; D: TRBD1; V: TRBV19; CDR3: CASQDPGTVWRTEAFF; DNA: TGTGCCAGCCAGGATCCCGGGACAGTTTGGAGGACTGAAGCTTTCTTT
J: TRBJ2-5; size: -; length: 12; D: -; V: TRBV7-9; CDR3: CASSFNRETQYF; DNA: TGTGCCAGCAGCTTCAACAGGGAGACCCAGTACTTC
J: TRBJ2-7; size: -; length: 15; D: TRBD2; V: TRBV4-1; CDR3: CASSQGLAETYEQYF; DNA: TGCGCCAGCAGCCAAGGACTAGCGGAGACCTACGAGCAGTACTTC
J: TRBJ2-2; size: -; length: 14; D: -; V: TRBV7-3; CDR3: CASSFGLNTGELFF; DNA: TGTGCCAGCAGCTTCGGACTGAACACCGGGGAGCTGTTTTTT
J: TRBJ2-2; size: -; length: 17; D: TRBD2; V: TRBV4-2; CDR3: CASSRTTSGRDNGELFF; DNA: TGTGCCAGCAGCCGCACGACTAGCGGGAGAGATAACGGGGAGCTGTTTTTT
J: TRBJ2-5; size: -; length: 11; D: TRBD2; V: TRBV20-1; CDR3: CSGLAVETQYF; DNA: TGCAGTGGACTAGCGGTGGAGACCCAGTACTTC
J: TRBJ1-5; size: -; length: 14; D: TRBD1; V: TRBV6-9; CDR3: CASSPGGWSQPQHF; DNA: TGTGCCAGCAGTCCAGGGGGCTGGAGTCAGCCCCAGCATTTT
J: TRBJ2-5; size: once; length: 15; D: TRBD2; V: TRBV19; CDR3: CASSMGGTSQETQYF; DNA: TGTGCCAGTAGTATGGGGGGGACTAGCCAAGAGACCCAGTACTTC